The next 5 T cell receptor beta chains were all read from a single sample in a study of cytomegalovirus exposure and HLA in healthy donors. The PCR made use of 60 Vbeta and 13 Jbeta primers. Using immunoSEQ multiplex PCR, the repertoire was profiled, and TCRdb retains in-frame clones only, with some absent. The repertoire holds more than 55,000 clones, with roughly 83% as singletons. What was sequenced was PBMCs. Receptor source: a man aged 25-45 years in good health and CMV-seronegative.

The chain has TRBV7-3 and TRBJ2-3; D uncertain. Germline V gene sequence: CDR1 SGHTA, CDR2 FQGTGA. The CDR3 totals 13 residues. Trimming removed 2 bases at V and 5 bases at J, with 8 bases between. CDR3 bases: TGTGCCAGCAGCTTATGGCTAGAAGATACGCAGTATTTT. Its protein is CASSLWLEDTQYF.

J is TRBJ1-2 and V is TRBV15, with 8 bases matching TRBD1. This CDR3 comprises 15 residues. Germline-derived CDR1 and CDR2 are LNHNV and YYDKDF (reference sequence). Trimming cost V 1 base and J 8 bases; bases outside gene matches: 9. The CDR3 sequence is CATSRAPGQGLGYTF. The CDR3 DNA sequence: TGTGCCACCAGCAGAGCGCCCGGACAGGGTCTCGGCTACACCTTC.

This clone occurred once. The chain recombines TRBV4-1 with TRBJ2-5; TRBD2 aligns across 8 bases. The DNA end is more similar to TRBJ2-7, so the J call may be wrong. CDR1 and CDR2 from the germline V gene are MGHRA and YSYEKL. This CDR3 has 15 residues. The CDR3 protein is CASSQEAGDSYEQYF. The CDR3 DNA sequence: TGCGCCAGCAGCCAAGAAGCGGGAGACTCCTACGAGCAGTACTTC.

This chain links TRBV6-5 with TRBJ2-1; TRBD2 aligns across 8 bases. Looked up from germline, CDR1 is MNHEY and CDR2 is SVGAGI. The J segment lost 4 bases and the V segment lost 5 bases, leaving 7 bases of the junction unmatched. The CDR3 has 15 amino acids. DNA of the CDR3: TGTGCCAGCAGTCCTAGCGGGCCCACTTACAATGAGCAGTTCTTC. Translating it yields CASSPSGPTYNEQFF.

CDR3 loop: CASSVGERGGSVTQYF. As DNA, the CDR3 is TGTGCCAGCAGCGTAGGTGAACGGGGGGGCTCGGTTACGCAGTATTTT. This sequence joins TRBV9 and TRBJ2-3; 8 nucleotides agree with TRBD2. V shed 0 bases, J shed 8 bases, and the junction held 11 bases outside the gene matches. This CDR3 contains 16 residues. The germline CDR1 and CDR2 sequences are SGDLS and YYNGEE.